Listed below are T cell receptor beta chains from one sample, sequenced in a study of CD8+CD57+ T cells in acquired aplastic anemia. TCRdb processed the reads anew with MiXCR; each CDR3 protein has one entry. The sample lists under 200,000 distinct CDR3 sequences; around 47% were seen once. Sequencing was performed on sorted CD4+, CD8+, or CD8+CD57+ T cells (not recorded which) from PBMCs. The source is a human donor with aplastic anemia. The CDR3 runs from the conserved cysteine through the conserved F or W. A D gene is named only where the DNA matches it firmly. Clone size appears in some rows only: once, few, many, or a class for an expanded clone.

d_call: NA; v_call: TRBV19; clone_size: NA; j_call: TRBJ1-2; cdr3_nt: TGTGCCAGTAGTCTTGGGGCAGGAGCCACCCATGGCTACACCTTC; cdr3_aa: CASSLGAGATHGYTF
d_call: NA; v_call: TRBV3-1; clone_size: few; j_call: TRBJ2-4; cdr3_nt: TGTGCCAGCAGCCTTTCTACCCCCCGTTGGAAAAACATTCAGTACTTC; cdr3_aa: CASSLSTPRWKNIQYF
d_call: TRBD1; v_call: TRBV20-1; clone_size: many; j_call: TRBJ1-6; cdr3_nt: TGCAGTGTCAGGGGGGACAGGTGGGATTCACCCCTCCACTTT; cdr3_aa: CSVRGDRWDSPLHF
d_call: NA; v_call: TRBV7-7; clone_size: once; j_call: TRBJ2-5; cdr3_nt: TGTGCCAGCAGCTTCTATATCCAAGAGACCCAGTACTTC; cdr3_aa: CASSFYIQETQYF
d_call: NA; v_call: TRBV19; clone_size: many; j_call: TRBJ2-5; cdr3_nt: TGTGCCAGTAGTCGGTCGGCAGGCAGTCAAGAGACCCAGTACTTC; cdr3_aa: CASSRSAGSQETQYF
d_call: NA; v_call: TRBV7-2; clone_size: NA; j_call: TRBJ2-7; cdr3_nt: TGTGCCAGCAGCCCAGCCCAGGGGCCCTACGAGCAGTACTTC; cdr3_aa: CASSPAQGPYEQYF
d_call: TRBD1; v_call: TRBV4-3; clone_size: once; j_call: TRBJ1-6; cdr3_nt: TGCGCCAGCAGCCAAGATGGGACAGGCCGGGATTCACCCCTCCACTTT; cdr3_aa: CASSQDGTGRDSPLHF
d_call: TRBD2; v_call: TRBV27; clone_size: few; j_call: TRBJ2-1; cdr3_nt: TGTGCCAGCAGGGCTAGCGGGGGACCCTTTTCCTACAATGAGCAGTTCTTC; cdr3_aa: CASRASGGPFSYNEQFF
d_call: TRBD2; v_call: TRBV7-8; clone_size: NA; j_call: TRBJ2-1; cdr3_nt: TGTGCCAGCAGCTTTTTCTCTGGGGTTAGCGGGGGGGCGTACAATGAGCAGTTCTTC; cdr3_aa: CASSFFSGVSGGAYNEQFF
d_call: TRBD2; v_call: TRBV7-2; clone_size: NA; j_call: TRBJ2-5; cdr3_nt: TGTGCCAGCAGCCTACCGACTAGCGGGGGTGGGACCCAGTACTTC; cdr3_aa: CASSLPTSGGGTQYF
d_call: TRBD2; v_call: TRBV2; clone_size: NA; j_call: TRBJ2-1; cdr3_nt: TGTGCCAGCAGGGGGACTAGCGGTTTGAGTGAGCAGTTCTTC; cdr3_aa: CASRGTSGLSEQFF
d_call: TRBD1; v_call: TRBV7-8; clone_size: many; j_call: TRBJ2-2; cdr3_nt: TGTGCCAGCAGCGGGCACAGGGGGCAGGCCACCGGGGAGCTGTTTTTT; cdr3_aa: CASSGHRGQATGELFF
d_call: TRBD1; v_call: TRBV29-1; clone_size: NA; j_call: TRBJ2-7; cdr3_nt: TGCAGCTACGGGGGACAGGGGGTAGGCGAGCAGTACTTC; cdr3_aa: CSYGGQGVGEQYF
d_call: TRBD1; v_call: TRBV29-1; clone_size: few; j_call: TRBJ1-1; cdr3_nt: TGCAGCAGTGAGGACAGGGGAGATACTGAAGCTTTCTTT; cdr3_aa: CSSEDRGDTEAFF
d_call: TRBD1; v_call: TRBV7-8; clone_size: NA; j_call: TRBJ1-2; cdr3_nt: TGTGCCAGCAGCCTCGGGACAGGGACGCGCAATGGCTACACCTTC; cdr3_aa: CASSLGTGTRNGYTF
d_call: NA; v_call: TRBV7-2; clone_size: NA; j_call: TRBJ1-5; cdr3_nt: TGTGCCAGCAGCTTACAGGACGATCAGCCCCAGCATTTT; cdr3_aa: CASSLQDDQPQHF
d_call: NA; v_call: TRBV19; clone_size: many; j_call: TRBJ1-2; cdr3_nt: TGTGCCAGTAGTATTAACACGAGGGGCTATGGCTACACCTTC; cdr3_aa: CASSINTRGYGYTF
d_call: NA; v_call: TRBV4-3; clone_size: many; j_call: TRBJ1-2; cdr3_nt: TGCGCCAGCAGCCAAGATTCAACAGGTTCGGGCACCTTC; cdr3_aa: CASSQDSTGSGTF
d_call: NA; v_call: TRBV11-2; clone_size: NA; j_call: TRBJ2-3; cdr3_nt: TGTGCCAGCAGCTCGCAGGGATATAGCACAGATACGCAGTATTTT; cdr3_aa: CASSSQGYSTDTQYF
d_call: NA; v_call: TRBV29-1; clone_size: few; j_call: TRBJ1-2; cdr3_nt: TGCAGCGTTAATAGCCTCTATGGCTACACCTTC; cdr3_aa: CSVNSLYGYTF